This T cell receptor (beta chain) was captured by sequencing in a study of blood T cells in healthy people across ages. Primed by a sample-barcoded 5' primer and a J-beta primer mix, a second PCR proceeded for roughly 6 to 12 cycles. TCRdb used MiXCR to reprocess the 5' RACE reads, holding one entry per CDR3 protein. The table lists around 850,000 distinct CDR3 sequences, 30% to 45% of them singletons. No fewer than 6 million PBMCs went into each sample. The CDR3 covers 14 residues. The germline V gene encodes CDR1 SGHVS and CDR2 FQNEAQ. V was shortened by 7 bases and J by 0 bases, with 9 bases between the two germline ends.

V and J are TRBV7-8 and TRBJ1-4; possibly TRBD1 for D (6 bases). The receptor comes from a man aged 18 to 30 in good health. The sample comprised blood. CDR3: CASNEGATNEKLFF. CDR3 DNA: TGTGCCAGCAACGAGGGGGCAACTAATGAAAAACTGTTTTTT.